The 17 T cell receptor beta chains below come from one sample, sequenced in a study of blood T cell repertoires in COVID-19. Sequencing was performed with immunoSEQ multiplex PCR; in TCRdb, only in-frame clones are kept and a portion is missing. The sample has 400,000 to 500,000 clones, about 88% seen once. The sample comprised PBMCs or T cells enriched from blood (not recorded which). Receptors originate from a young woman who had been exposed to COVID-19.

This chain links TRBV14 with TRBJ2-7, with TRBD2 identical over 7 bases. From germline, CDR1 is SGHDN and CDR2 FVKESK. V trimming: 1 base; J trimming: 5 bases; junction bases outside the gene matches: 11. The CDR3 is 16 residues long. CDR3 bases: TGTGCCAGCAGCCAAGTGGGCGGGAGTCTCGTTCACGAGCAGTACTTC. Translated: CASSQVGGSLVHEQYF.

This clone was found a few times. The chain joins TRBV9 to TRBJ2-3; 7 bases map to TRBD1. The ends lost 3 bases at V and 1 base at J; junction bases unmatched: 2. CDR3 length: 14 residues. Germline CDR1 SGDLS, CDR2 YYNGEE. The CDR3 loop is CASSGQGGTDTQYF. CDR3 nucleotide sequence: TGTGCCAGCAGCGGACAGGGCGGCACAGATACGCAGTATTTT.

The CDR3 loop is CASSEAAGRDEKLFF. DNA of the CDR3: TGTGCCAGCAGTGAAGCCGCGGGGAGGGATGAAAAACTGTTTTTT. This chain connects TRBV2 to TRBJ1-4; no definite D call. The CDR3 loop spans 15 amino acids. CDR1 SNHLY and CDR2 FYNNEI come from the germline V gene. With 0 bases removed from V and 6 bases from J, the gap between germline ends came to 11 bases.

This clone was seen a handful of times. The rearrangement links TRBV7-2 to TRBJ2-6; D is ambiguous. CDR1 and CDR2 (germline): SGHTA, FQGNSA. The length of the CDR3 is 15 residues. Deletions cut 10 bases from V and 0 bases from J, with 13 bases between. CDR3 region: CATPHTYSGANVLTF. The CDR3 coding sequence is TGTGCCACCCCTCATACCTACTCTGGGGCCAACGTCCTGACTTTC.

A note on this clone: The sample contains more than one DNA sequence encoding this CDR3. The chain joins TRBV19 to TRBJ2-2; 9 bases are shared with TRBD1. The CDR3 has 14 residues. Germline-derived CDR1 and CDR2 are LNHDA and SQIVND (reference sequence). The V gene end was trimmed by 8 bases and the J gene end by 2 bases; junction bases not matched to a gene: 3. As DNA, the CDR3 is TGTGCCAGTTCGGGACAGGGAAACACCGGGGAGCTGTTTTTT. Protein sequence: CASSGQGNTGELFF.

The chain has TRBV7-2 and TRBJ2-1; TRBD1 aligns across 7 bases. Germline V gives CDR1 SGHTA, CDR2 FQGNSA. The CDR3 has 15 residues. V lost 8 bases, J lost 8 bases, and 15 bases stayed unmatched. In DNA form, the CDR3 reads TGTGCCAGCGGGAGACCTGAACAGGGGTTCGATGAGCAGTTCTTC. Encoded protein: CASGRPEQGFDEQFF.

On this clone: The sample has other DNA sequences that encode this CDR3 too. The chain carries TRBV18 and TRBJ2-5; maybe TRBD2 (6 bases). CDR3 size: 13 residues. Germline V gene lookup returns CDR1 KGHSH and CDR2 LQKENI. V lost 3 bases and J 3 bases, leaving 8 bases between the germline ends. CDR3 sequence (DNA): TGTGCCAGCTCACCGGGACTCGAAGAGACCCAGTACTTC. Translated, it gives CASSPGLEETQYF.

This clone has only a few counts. This chain joins TRBV18 and TRBJ1-2; TRBD1 matches 7 bases. V lost 3 bases, J lost 8 bases, and 12 bases stayed unmatched. The germline V gene has CDR1 KGHSH and CDR2 LQKENI. The CDR3 length is 15 residues. CDR3 region: CASSPDREKMRGYTF. Written as DNA, the CDR3 is TGTGCCAGCTCACCCGACAGGGAAAAAATGAGAGGCTACACCTTC. Full variable domain (remainder filled in from reference TRBV18 and TRBJ1-2): NAGVMQNPRHLVRRRGQEARLRCSPMKGHSHVYWYRQLPEEGLKFMVYLQKENIIDESGMPKERFSAEFPKEGPSILRIQQVVRGDSAAYFCASSPDREKMRGYTFGSGTRLTVV.

The chain joins TRBV25-1 to TRBJ1-2, with TRBD1 matching 7 bases. Trimming removed 2 bases from V and 8 bases from J; junction bases left unmatched: 5. The CDR3 extends over 13 amino acids. The V gene's germline CDR1 is MGHDK and CDR2 SYGVNS. The CDR3 DNA reads as TGTGCCAGCAGTGAACGACAGGGAAGAGGCTACACCTTC. Protein product: CASSERQGRGYTF.

The chain is built from TRBV9 and TRBJ2-2, with TRBD1 matching over 7 bases. The J segment lost 7 bases and the V segment lost 5 bases, leaving 11 bases of the junction unmatched. The CDR3 has 15 amino acids. Germline loops: CDR1 SGDLS, CDR2 YYNGEE. The DNA of the CDR3 is TGTGCCAGCAGAGCCACAGGGGCGACCTACGGGGAGCTGTTTTTT. Its translation: CASRATGATYGELFF.

The chain combines TRBV7-9 with TRBJ2-5; the D is unclear. The length of the CDR3 is 11 residues. Germline loops: CDR1 SEHNR, CDR2 FQNEAQ (reference sequence). Between the trimmed V and J ends, which lost 5 bases and 3 bases, there was a span of 4 bases. CDR3 protein: CASSAKETQYF. The CDR3 DNA follows: TGTGCCAGCAGCGCGAAAGAGACCCAGTACTTC.

This chain connects TRBV5-1 to TRBJ1-3; D remains unclear. Trimming left V 6 bases short and J 4 bases short, with 23 bases between. The CDR3 is 17 amino acids. Germline V gene sequence: CDR1 SGHRS, CDR2 YFSETQ. The CDR3 DNA follows: TGCGCCAGCAAACGTACTGACGGACTTTACATCGGAAACACCATATATTTT. This translates into CASKRTDGLYIGNTIYF.

The rearrangement links TRBV5-5 to TRBJ1-4; D is ambiguous. The CDR3 is 20 residues long. CDR1 and CDR2 from the germline V gene are SGHKS and YYEKEE (reference sequence). Trimming removed 0 bases from V and 0 bases from J, with 21 bases in between. This CDR3 reads CASSLEFHSSDSATNEKLFF. As DNA, the CDR3 is TGTGCCAGCAGCTTGGAGTTTCACAGTTCAGATTCTGCAACTAATGAAAAACTGTTTTTT.

The rearrangement links TRBV30 to TRBJ2-7; the D is unclear. The CDR3 loop spans 11 amino acids. V was pared by 5 bases and J by 1 base, with 6 bases between. From germline, CDR1 is GTSNPN and CDR2 SVGIG (reference sequence). The CDR3 is CAWFGSYEQYF. CDR3 DNA sequence: TGTGCCTGGTTCGGGTCCTACGAGCAGTACTTC.

With regard to this clone: Just one base apart from a much larger clone, this may be a read error. The chain uses TRBV24-1 and TRBJ1-2; D is unclear. V gave up 12 bases and J gave up 0 bases, with 10 bases separating them. The CDR3 has 12 residues. Germline CDR1 is KGHDR and CDR2 is SFDVKD. The DNA of the CDR3 is TGTGCCGCTCACTCCCCTAACTATGGCTACACCTTC. This gives the protein CAAHSPNYGYTF.

This clone was seen more than once but under ten times. The chain employs TRBV9 and TRBJ2-2, with D perhaps TRBD2 (5 bases). The V end was cut by 3 bases, the J end by 6 bases, with 15 bases between. Germline values: CDR1 SGDLS, CDR2 YYNGEE. The CDR3 runs 15 residues. CDR3 sequence: CASSATSLAAGELFF. CDR3 in DNA: TGTGCCAGCAGCGCAACTAGTTTAGCCGCCGGGGAGCTGTTTTTT.

The chain links TRBV10-3 to TRBJ2-7; maybe TRBD1 (5 bases). The CDR3 has 14 residues. Deletions cut 3 bases from V and 4 bases from J, with 13 bases between. The germline CDR1 and CDR2 sequences are ENHRY and SYGVKD. CDR3 bases: TGTGCCATCAGTGAAAGGGGTTTAGGGTACGAGCAGTACTTC. It specifies CAISERGLGYEQYF.